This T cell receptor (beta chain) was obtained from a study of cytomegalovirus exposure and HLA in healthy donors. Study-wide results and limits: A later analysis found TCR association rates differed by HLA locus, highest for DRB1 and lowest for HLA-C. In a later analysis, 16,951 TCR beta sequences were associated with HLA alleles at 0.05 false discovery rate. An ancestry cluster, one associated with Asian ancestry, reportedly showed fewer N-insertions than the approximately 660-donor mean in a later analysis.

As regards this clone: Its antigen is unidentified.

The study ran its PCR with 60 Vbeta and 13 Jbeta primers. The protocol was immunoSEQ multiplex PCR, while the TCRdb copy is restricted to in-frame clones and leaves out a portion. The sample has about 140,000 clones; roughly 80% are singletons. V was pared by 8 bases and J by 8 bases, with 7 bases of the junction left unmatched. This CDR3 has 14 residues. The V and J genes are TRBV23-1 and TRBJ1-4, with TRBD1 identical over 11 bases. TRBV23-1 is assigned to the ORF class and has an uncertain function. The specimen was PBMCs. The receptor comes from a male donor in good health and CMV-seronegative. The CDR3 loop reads CASGQGARMEKLFF. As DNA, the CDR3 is TGCGCCAGCGGACAGGGGGCGCGGATGGAAAAACTGTTTTTT.